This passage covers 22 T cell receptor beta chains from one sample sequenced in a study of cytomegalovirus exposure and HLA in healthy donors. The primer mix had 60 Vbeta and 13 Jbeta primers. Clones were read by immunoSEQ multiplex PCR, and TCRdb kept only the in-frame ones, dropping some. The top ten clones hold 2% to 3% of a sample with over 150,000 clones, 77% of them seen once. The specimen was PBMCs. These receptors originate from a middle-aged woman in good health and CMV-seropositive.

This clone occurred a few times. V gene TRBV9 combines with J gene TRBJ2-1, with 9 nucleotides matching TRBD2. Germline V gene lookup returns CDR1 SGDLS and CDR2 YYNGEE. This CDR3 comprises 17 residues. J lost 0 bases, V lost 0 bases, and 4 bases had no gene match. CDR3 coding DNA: TGTGCCAGCAGCGTAGGGGGTAGCGGGGGCTCCTACAATGAGCAGTTCTTC. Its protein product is CASSVGGSGGSYNEQFF.

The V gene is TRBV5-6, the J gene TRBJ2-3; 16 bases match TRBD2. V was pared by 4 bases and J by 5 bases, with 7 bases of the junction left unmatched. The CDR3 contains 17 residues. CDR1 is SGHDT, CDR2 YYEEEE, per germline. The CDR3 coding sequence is TGTGCCAGCAGCGGACCGGGACTAGCGGGGGGGGGAGATACGCAGTATTTT. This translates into CASSGPGLAGGGDTQYF.

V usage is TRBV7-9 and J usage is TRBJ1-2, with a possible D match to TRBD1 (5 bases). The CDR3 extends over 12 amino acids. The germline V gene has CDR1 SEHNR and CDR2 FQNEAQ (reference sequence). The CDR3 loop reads CSAGTDNYGYTF. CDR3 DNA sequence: TGTTCCGCGGGGACGGATAACTATGGCTACACCTTC.

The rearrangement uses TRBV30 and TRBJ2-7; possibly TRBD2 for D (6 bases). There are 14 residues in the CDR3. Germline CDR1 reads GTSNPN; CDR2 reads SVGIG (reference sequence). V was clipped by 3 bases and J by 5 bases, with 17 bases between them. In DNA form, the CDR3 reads TGTGCCTGGAGGGCCGCGGGAACGGTCCACGAGCAGTACTTC. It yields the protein CAWRAAGTVHEQYF.

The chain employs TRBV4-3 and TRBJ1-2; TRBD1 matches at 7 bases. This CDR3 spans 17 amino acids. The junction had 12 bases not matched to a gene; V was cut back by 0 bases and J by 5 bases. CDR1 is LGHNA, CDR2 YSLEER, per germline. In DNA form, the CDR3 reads TGCGCCAGCAGCCAAGACCTAGGGAGACAGGGATTTTATGGCTACACCTTC. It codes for CASSQDLGRQGFYGYTF.

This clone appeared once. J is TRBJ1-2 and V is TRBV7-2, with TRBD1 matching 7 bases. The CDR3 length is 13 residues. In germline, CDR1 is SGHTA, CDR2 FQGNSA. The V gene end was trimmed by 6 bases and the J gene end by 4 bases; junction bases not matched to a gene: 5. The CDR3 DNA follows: TGTGCCAGCAGTCGACAGGGAGGCTATGGCTACACCTTC. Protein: CASSRQGGYGYTF. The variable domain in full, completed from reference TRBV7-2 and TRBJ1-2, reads GAGVSQSPSNKVTEKGKDVELRCDPISGHTALYWYRQSLGQGLEFLIYFQGNSAPDKSGLPSDRFSAERTGGSVSTLTIQRTQQEDSAVYLCASSRQGGYGYTFGSGTRLTVV.

CDR3 region: CATSGPGQGVRETQYF. The CDR3, as DNA: TGTGCCACCAGCGGACCGGGACAGGGGGTTCGAGAGACCCAGTACTTC. The chain carries TRBV15 and TRBJ2-5, with 11 bases aligning to TRBD1. Germline-derived CDR1 and CDR2 are LNHNV and YYDKDF (reference sequence). The CDR3 contains 16 residues. The J segment lost 4 bases and the V segment lost 5 bases, leaving 9 bases of the junction unmatched.

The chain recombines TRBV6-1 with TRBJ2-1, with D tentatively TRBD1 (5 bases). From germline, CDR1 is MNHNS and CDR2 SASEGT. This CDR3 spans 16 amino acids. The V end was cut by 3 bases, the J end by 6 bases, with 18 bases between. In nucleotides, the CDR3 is TGTGCCAGCAGTGACAGGGTCGGTAGTATGAGCAATGAGCAGTTCTTC. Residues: CASSDRVGSMSNEQFF.

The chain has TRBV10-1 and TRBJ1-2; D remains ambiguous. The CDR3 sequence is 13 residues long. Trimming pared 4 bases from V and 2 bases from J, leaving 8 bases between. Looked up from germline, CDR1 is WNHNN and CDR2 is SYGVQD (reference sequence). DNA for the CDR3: TGCGCCAGCAGTGCCCGGGAGAACTATGGCTACACCTTC. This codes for CASSARENYGYTF.

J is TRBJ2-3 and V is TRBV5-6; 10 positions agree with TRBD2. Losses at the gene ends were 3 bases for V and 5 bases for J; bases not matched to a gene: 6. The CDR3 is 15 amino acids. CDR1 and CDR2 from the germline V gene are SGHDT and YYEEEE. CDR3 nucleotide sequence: TGTGCCAGCAGCTCCAGCGGGGGGGCGGGAGATACGCAGTATTTT. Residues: CASSSSGGAGDTQYF.

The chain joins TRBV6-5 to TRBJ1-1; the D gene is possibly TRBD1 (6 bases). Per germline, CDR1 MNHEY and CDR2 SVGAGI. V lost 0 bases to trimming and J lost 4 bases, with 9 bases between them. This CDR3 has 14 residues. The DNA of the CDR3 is TGTGCCAGCAGTTACTCGCAGGGGAGCACTGAAGCTTTCTTT. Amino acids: CASSYSQGSTEAFF.

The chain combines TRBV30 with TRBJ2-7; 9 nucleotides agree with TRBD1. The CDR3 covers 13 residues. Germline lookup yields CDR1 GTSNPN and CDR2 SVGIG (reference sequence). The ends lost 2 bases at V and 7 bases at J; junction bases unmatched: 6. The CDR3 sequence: CAWSPGQGREQYF. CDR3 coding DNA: TGTGCCTGGAGTCCCGGACAGGGGCGGGAGCAGTACTTC.

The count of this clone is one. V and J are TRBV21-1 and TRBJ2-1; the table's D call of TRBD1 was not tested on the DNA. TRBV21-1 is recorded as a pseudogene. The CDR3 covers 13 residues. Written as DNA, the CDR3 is TGTGCCAGATCGGACAGGGAGGTTTATGAGCAGTTCTTC. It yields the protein CARSDREVYEQFF.

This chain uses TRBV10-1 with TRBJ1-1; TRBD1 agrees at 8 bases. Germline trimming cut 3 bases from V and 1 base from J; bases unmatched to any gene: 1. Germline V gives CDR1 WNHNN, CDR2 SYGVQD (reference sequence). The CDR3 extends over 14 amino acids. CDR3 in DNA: TGCGCCAGCAGTGATGGACAGGGGAACACTGAAGCTTTCTTT. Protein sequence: CASSDGQGNTEAFF.

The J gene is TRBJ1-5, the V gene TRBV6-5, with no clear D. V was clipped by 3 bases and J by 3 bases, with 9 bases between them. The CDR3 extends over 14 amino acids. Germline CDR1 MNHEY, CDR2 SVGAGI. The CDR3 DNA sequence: TGTGCCAGCAGTTATGTTAGCGTCAATCAGCCCCAGCATTTT. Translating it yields CASSYVSVNQPQHF.

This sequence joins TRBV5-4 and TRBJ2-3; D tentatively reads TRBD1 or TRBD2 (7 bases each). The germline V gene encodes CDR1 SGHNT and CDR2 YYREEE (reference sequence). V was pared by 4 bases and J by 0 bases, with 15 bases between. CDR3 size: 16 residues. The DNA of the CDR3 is TGTGCCAGCAGCCTGGGGGGGACAGTTAGCACAGATACGCAGTATTTT. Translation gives CASSLGGTVSTDTQYF.

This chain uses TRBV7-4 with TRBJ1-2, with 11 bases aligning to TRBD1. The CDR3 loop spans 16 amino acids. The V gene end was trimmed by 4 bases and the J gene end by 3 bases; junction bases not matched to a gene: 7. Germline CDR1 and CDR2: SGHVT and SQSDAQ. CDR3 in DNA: TGTGCCAGCAGCTCGGAACCGGGACAGGGGGACTATGGCTACACCTTC. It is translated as CASSSEPGQGDYGYTF. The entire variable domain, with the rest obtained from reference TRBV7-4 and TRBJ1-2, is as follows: GAGVSQSPRYKVAKRGRDVALRCDSISGHVTLYWYRQTLGQGSEVLTYSQSDAQRDKSGRPSGRFSAERPERSVSTLKIQRTEQGDSAVYLCASSSEPGQGDYGYTFGSGTRLTVV.

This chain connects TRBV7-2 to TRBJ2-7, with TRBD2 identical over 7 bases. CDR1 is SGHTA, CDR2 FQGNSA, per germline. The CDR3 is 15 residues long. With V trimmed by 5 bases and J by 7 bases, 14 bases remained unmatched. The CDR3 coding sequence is TGTGCCAGCAGCGACGGGGGGTGGCCGAGAGGTGAGCAGTACTTC. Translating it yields CASSDGGWPRGEQYF.

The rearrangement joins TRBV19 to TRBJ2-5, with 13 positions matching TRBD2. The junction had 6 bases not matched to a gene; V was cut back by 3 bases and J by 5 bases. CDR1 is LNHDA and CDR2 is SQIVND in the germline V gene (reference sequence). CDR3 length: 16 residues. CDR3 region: CASSIGLAGVGETQYF. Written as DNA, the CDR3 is TGTGCCAGTAGTATTGGACTAGCGGGAGTGGGCGAGACCCAGTACTTC.

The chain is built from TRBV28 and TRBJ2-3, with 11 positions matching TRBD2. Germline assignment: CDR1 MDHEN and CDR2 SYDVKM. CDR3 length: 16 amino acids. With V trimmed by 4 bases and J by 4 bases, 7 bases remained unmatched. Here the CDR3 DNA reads TGTGCCAGCAGTTCCCCGACTAGCGGGGTGGCAGATACGCAGTATTTT. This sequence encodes CASSSPTSGVADTQYF.

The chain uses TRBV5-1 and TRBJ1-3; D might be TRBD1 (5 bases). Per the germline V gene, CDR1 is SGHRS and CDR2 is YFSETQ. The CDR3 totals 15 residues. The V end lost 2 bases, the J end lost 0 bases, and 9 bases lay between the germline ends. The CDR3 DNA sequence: TGCGCCAGCAGCTTCGAAGGGGCCTCTGGAAACACCATATATTTT. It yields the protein CASSFEGASGNTIYF.

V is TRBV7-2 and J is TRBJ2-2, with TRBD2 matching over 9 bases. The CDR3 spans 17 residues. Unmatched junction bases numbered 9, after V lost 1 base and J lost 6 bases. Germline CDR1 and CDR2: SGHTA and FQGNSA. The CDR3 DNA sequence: TGTGCCAGCAGCTTAGTAGGCGCGGGAGGGCCGGCCGGGGAGCTGTTTTTT. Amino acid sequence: CASSLVGAGGPAGELFF.